Shown below are 7 T cell receptor beta chains from a single sample sequenced in a study of CD8+ T cells in alopecia areata. Sequencing templates came from extracted RNA that was reverse transcribed into cDNA. This table comes from immunoSEQ multiplex PCR, and its TCRdb copy is limited to in-frame clones, with some not included. The sample lists 120,000 to 150,000 clones, around 87% occurring once. The sample here was CD8+ T cells sorted from blood, taken at week 0. The receptors come from a human donor with alopecia areata.

The chain is built from TRBV7-9 and TRBJ2-7; possibly TRBD1 for D (6 bases). The V gene's germline CDR1 is SEHNR and CDR2 FQNEAQ (reference sequence). There are 14 residues in the CDR3. V lost 1 base and J lost 2, with 9 bases in between. The CDR3 DNA is TGTGCCAGCAGCTTAGGAGAGGGGGCCTACGAGCAGTACTTC. This translates into CASSLGEGAYEQYF.

V usage is TRBV7-9 and J usage is TRBJ1-2, with a tentative D call TRBD1 (6 bases). The CDR3 spans 13 residues. The germline V and J ends were trimmed by 4 bases and 9 bases, with 15 bases remaining between them. Germline CDR1 SEHNR, CDR2 FQNEAQ (reference sequence). CDR3 protein: CASSSGHVDSYTF. The CDR3 coding sequence is TGTGCCAGCAGCTCGGGACACGTTGACAGCTACACCTTC.

The gene calls are TRBV30 and TRBJ2-7; 8 bases align to TRBD1. Germline values: CDR1 GTSNPN, CDR2 SVGIG (reference sequence). V was clipped by 2 bases and J by 3 bases; unmatched bases: 12. This CDR3 comprises 16 residues. Here the CDR3 DNA reads TGTGCCTGGAGTAAACCGGCGACAGGGGAATTCTACGAGCAGTACTTC. Protein sequence: CAWSKPATGEFYEQYF.

The chain has TRBV5-6 and TRBJ2-7, with a tentative D call TRBD1 (5 bases). Trimming shortened V by 4 bases and J by 2 bases, and 13 bases separated the two germline ends. Germline CDR1 and CDR2: SGHDT and YYEEEE. The CDR3 is 14 residues long. The CDR3 protein is CASSRGDSPYEQYF. In DNA form, the CDR3 reads TGTGCCAGCAGCCGTGGAGACAGTCCCTACGAGCAGTACTTC.

This clone was seen only a few times. This chain uses TRBV15 with TRBJ1-2; TRBD1 matches 7 bases. V gave up 4 bases and J gave up 4 bases; unmatched junction bases: 6. This CDR3 is built from 14 residues. Germline CDR1 reads LNHNV; CDR2 reads YYDKDF (reference sequence). CDR3 region: CATSNTGTAYGYTF. DNA of the CDR3: TGTGCCACCAGCAATACCGGGACAGCCTATGGCTACACCTTC.

V usage is TRBV5-6 and J usage is TRBJ2-7, with D tentatively TRBD1 or TRBD2 (5 bases each). This CDR3 is 16 amino acids long. The germline CDR1 and CDR2 sequences are SGHDT and YYEEEE. Trimming shortened V by 5 bases and J by 2 bases, and 20 bases separated the two germline ends. This chain's CDR3 is CASSTYIPGPTYEQYF. DNA for the CDR3: TGTGCCAGCAGTACTTACATACCGGGACCGACCTACGAGCAGTACTTC.

The CDR3 here is CASSGGAGGYTF. CDR3 sequence (DNA): TGTGCCAGCAGTGGGGGGGCAGGCGGCTACACCTTC. J is TRBJ1-2 and V is TRBV27, with a possible D match to TRBD1 (6 bases). The CDR3 is made up of 12 amino acids. The ends were cut back, 5 bases at V and 8 bases at J, with 12 bases in the middle. Germline V gene data show CDR1 as MNHEY and CDR2 as SMNVEV (reference sequence).